The 15 T cell receptor beta chains reported below all come from one sample, sequenced in a study of blood T cell repertoires in COVID-19. Method: immunoSEQ multiplex PCR; TCRdb's copy keeps in-frame clones and lacks some. The sample holds about 58,000 clones, roughly four fifths seen once. Sequencing was performed on peripheral blood. The receptor source for this set is a man aged 60 to 69 with COVID-19, enrolled during active disease.

The chain recombines TRBV19 with TRBJ1-4; unclear D gene. Trimming stripped 2 bases from V and 6 bases from J, with 7 bases between. This CDR3 is 13 amino acids long. Germline V lookup: CDR1 LNHDA, CDR2 SQIVND (reference sequence). Written as DNA, the CDR3 is TGTGCCAGTAGTATAACAGTCCATGAAAAACTGTTTTTT. Translation: CASSITVHEKLFF.

This sequence joins TRBV10-3 and TRBJ2-5; possibly TRBD2 for D (5 bases). Trimming left V 3 bases short and J 4 bases short, with 9 bases between. This CDR3 is 13 amino acids long. The V gene's germline CDR1 is ENHRY and CDR2 SYGVKD. CDR3 sequence (DNA): TGTGCCATCAGTGATACGGGAATAGAGACCCAGTACTTC. Translating it yields CAISDTGIETQYF.

The chain has TRBV5-6 and TRBJ2-7, with D possibly matching TRBD2 (7 bases). Per germline, CDR1 SGHDT and CDR2 YYEEEE. V was trimmed by 2 bases and J by 5 bases, leaving 14 bases between them. The CDR3 is 14 residues long. The DNA of the CDR3 is TGTGCCAGCAGCTTAAGCGGGACAAATCACGAGCAGTACTTC. This translates into CASSLSGTNHEQYF.

The rearrangement uses TRBV5-1 and TRBJ2-1, with D possibly TRBD1 on 6 matching bases. The ends were cut back, 6 bases at V and 8 bases at J, with 12 bases in the middle. This CDR3 has 12 residues. Germline CDR1 reads SGHRS; CDR2 reads YFSETQ. This chain's CDR3 is CASNRESDEQFF. CDR3 nucleotide sequence: TGCGCCAGCAACAGGGAGTCGGATGAGCAGTTCTTC.

This clone was found once. V is TRBV7-6 and J is TRBJ2-1; TRBD2 aligns across 11 bases. Germline assignment: CDR1 SGHVS and CDR2 FNYEAQ. The CDR3 runs to 16 residues. Germline trimming cut 5 bases from V and 3 bases from J; bases unmatched to any gene: 6. This CDR3 reads CASSPVGTSGYNEQFF. CDR3 coding DNA: TGTGCCAGCAGCCCGGTAGGGACTAGCGGCTACAATGAGCAGTTCTTC.

The chain carries TRBV7-9 and TRBJ1-2, with 8 bases lining up with TRBD1. This CDR3 has 14 residues. The germline V gene has CDR1 SEHNR and CDR2 FQNEAQ (reference sequence). With 1 base clipped from V and 10 bases from J, the junction kept 8 bases outside the gene matches. CDR3 DNA: TGTGCCAGCAGCTTAGTTGTGACAGGGGTGAACTACACCTTC. Protein product: CASSLVVTGVNYTF.

The chain has TRBV18 and TRBJ2-1, with no clear D. The CDR3 has 14 residues. V shed 3 bases and J shed 1 base, with 7 bases lying between them. CDR1 is KGHSH, CDR2 LQKENI, per germline. This CDR3 reads CASSPQASYNEQFF. The CDR3 bases are TGTGCCAGCTCACCCCAGGCTTCCTACAATGAGCAGTTCTTC. The entire variable domain, with the rest obtained from reference TRBV18 and TRBJ2-1, is as follows: NAGVMQNPRHLVRRRGQEARLRCSPMKGHSHVYWYRQLPEEGLKFMVYLQKENIIDESGMPKERFSAEFPKEGPSILRIQQVVRGDSAAYFCASSPQASYNEQFFGPGTRLTVL.

The gene calls are TRBV3-1 (or the pseudogene TRBV3-2) and TRBJ1-2; D unclear. Germline V lookup: CDR1 LGHDT, CDR2 YNNKEL (reference sequence). Trimming left V 1 base short and J 5 bases short, with 11 bases between. The CDR3 loop spans 14 amino acids. The CDR3 nucleotides read TGTGCCAGCAGCCAAGGTCGGGGTCCATATGGCTACACCTTC. The encoded protein is CASSQGRGPYGYTF.

The chain uses TRBV21-1 and TRBJ1-1. TRBV21-1 is classified as a pseudogene. CDR3 length equals 17 residues. CDR3 coding DNA: TGTGCCAGCGCCCTTCATCTAGCAGGGAGGGGGTACACTGAAGCTTTCTTT. Its translation is CASALHLAGRGYTEAFF.

The chain joins TRBV11-2 to TRBJ2-5; the D gene is possibly TRBD2 (6 bases). Looked up from germline, CDR1 is SGHAT and CDR2 is FQNNGV. The V and J ends lost 3 bases and 2 bases respectively, with 10 bases between them. CDR3 size: 14 residues. The CDR3 here is CASSLGGRQETQYF. The DNA of the CDR3 is TGTGCCAGCAGCTTGGGAGGTCGACAAGAGACCCAGTACTTC.

The chain carries TRBV5-1 and TRBJ2-1, with D possibly matching TRBD2 (5 bases). V was pared by 1 base and J by 6 bases, with 14 bases between. There are 15 residues in the CDR3. Germline V gene lookup returns CDR1 SGHRS and CDR2 YFSETQ. The CDR3: CASSLYGEPSNEQFF. DNA for the CDR3: TGCGCCAGCAGCTTGTACGGGGAGCCGTCCAATGAGCAGTTCTTC.

This rearrangement joins TRBV3-1 (or the pseudogene TRBV3-2) to TRBJ2-2; the D gene is possibly TRBD1 (6 bases). Germline V lookup: CDR1 LGHDT, CDR2 YNNKEL (reference sequence). V was shortened by 3 bases and J by 2 bases, with 10 bases between the two germline ends. There are 15 residues in the CDR3. CDR3 sequence: CASSQDSSNTGELFF. The CDR3 nucleotides read TGTGCCAGCAGCCAGGACAGTTCTAACACCGGGGAGCTGTTTTTT.

The J gene is TRBJ2-1, the V gene TRBV7-6; D might be TRBD2 (5 bases). CDR1 and CDR2 (germline): SGHVS, FNYEAQ. The CDR3 spans 14 residues. V was pared by 4 bases and J by 5 bases, with 12 bases between. CDR3 coding DNA: TGTGCCAGCAGCTACGGTGGGGAGCACAATGAGCAGTTCTTC. Translation gives CASSYGGEHNEQFF.

This rearrangement joins TRBV3-1 (or the pseudogene TRBV3-2) to TRBJ2-5; the match to TRBD2 covers 10 bases. V shed 0 bases, J shed 1 base, and the junction held 11 bases outside the gene matches. CDR1 and CDR2 (germline): LGHDT, YNNKEL (reference sequence). CDR3 length: 19 amino acids. CDR3 in amino acids: CASSQERGAGGRGQETQYF. The DNA for the CDR3 is TGTGCCAGCAGCCAAGAGAGAGGAGCGGGAGGGAGGGGCCAAGAGACCCAGTACTTC.

This clone was seen a single time. The V and J genes are TRBV5-1 and TRBJ2-3; D possibly corresponds to TRBD2 (6 bases). CDR1 and CDR2 from the germline V gene are SGHRS and YFSETQ. The CDR3 is made up of 15 amino acids. Between the trimmed V and J ends, which lost 0 bases and 4 bases, there was a span of 12 bases. The CDR3 here is CASSLGAGRPDTQYF. CDR3 nucleotide sequence: TGCGCCAGCAGCTTGGGTGCGGGGAGGCCAGATACGCAGTATTTT.